A selection of T cell receptor beta chains follows, all from one sample in a study of blood T cell repertoires in COVID-19. Clones were read by immunoSEQ multiplex PCR, and TCRdb kept only the in-frame ones, dropping some. Among approximately 260,000 clones listed, 84% were seen once. The specimen sequenced was PBMCs or T cells enriched from blood (not recorded which). Source of these receptors: a middle-aged man who had recovered from COVID-19. CDR3s include the opening cysteine and the closing phenylalanine or tryptophan. A D gene is named only where the DNA matches it firmly. Size is stated for part of the rows, as once, few or many counts, or as a class when the clone is expanded.

d_gene: TRBD2
abundance: -
v_gene: TRBV11-2
j_gene: TRBJ2-7
CDR3nt: TGTGCCAGCAGCTCAGGGACTAGCCGAACCCATGAAGAGCAGTACTTC
CDR3aa: CASSSGTSRTHEEQYF

d_gene: -
abundance: -
v_gene: TRBV5-1
j_gene: TRBJ1-2
CDR3nt: TGCGCCAGCAGCCCGGACAAACCGAACTATGGCTACACCTTC
CDR3aa: CASSPDKPNYGYTF

d_gene: TRBD1
abundance: -
v_gene: TRBV6-2/TRBV6-3
j_gene: TRBJ1-5
CDR3nt: TGTGCCAGCAGTCCGACAGGGGATTTGAATCAGCCCCAGCATTTT
CDR3aa: CASSPTGDLNQPQHF

d_gene: -
abundance: once
v_gene: TRBV10-2
j_gene: TRBJ1-5
CDR3nt: TGCGCCAGCAGTGTGGCAGATAGCAATCAGCCCCAGCATTTT
CDR3aa: CASSVADSNQPQHF

d_gene: TRBD1
abundance: -
v_gene: TRBV7-3
j_gene: TRBJ1-6
CDR3nt: TGTGCCAGCAGCTTAACGGGACAGGGGAATTCACCCCTCCACTTT
CDR3aa: CASSLTGQGNSPLHF

d_gene: TRBD2
abundance: once
v_gene: TRBV28
j_gene: TRBJ2-7
CDR3nt: TGTGCCAGCAGGATAGCGGGAGATTCGGACGAGCAGTACTTC
CDR3aa: CASRIAGDSDEQYF

d_gene: TRBD2
abundance: once
v_gene: TRBV7-6
j_gene: TRBJ2-3
CDR3nt: TGTGCCAGCAGCAACGTACTAGCGGGAGAGTATACGCAGTATTTT
CDR3aa: CASSNVLAGEYTQYF

d_gene: -
abundance: -
v_gene: TRBV5-1
j_gene: TRBJ2-7
CDR3nt: TGCGCCAGCACCTCCGAGGGCACCGAGCAGTACTTC
CDR3aa: CASTSEGTEQYF

d_gene: -
abundance: -
v_gene: TRBV5-4
j_gene: TRBJ1-5
CDR3nt: TGTGCCAGCAGCTTGGCGGGCAATCAGCCCCAGCATTTT
CDR3aa: CASSLAGNQPQHF

d_gene: TRBD2
abundance: -
v_gene: TRBV5-6
j_gene: TRBJ2-7
CDR3nt: TGTGCCAGCAGCTTGGAGAGCGGGAGGGCCGTTGGCGAGCAGTACTTC
CDR3aa: CASSLESGRAVGEQYF

d_gene: TRBD1
abundance: -
v_gene: TRBV24-1
j_gene: TRBJ1-4
CDR3nt: TGTGCCACCAGTGATAAGGGACAGGAAAAGGGAACTAATGAAAAACTGTTTTTT
CDR3aa: CATSDKGQEKGTNEKLFF

d_gene: -
abundance: -
v_gene: TRBV6-5
j_gene: TRBJ1-1
CDR3nt: TGTGCCAGCAGTTTCAGGGAGAACACTGAAGCTTTCTTT
CDR3aa: CASSFRENTEAFF

d_gene: -
abundance: -
v_gene: TRBV19
j_gene: TRBJ1-5
CDR3nt: TGTGCCAGTAGTATAGCAGGGGGCAATCAGCCCCAGCATTTT
CDR3aa: CASSIAGGNQPQHF

d_gene: -
abundance: -
v_gene: TRBV5-1
j_gene: TRBJ1-5
CDR3nt: TGCGCCAGCAGCTTGGGCGGGGTAGGCAATCAGCCCCAGCATTTT
CDR3aa: CASSLGGVGNQPQHF

d_gene: TRBD1
abundance: -
v_gene: TRBV6-5
j_gene: TRBJ2-7
CDR3nt: TGTGCCAGCAGTTACTCAGGGGGGACAGGCGAGCAGTACTTC
CDR3aa: CASSYSGGTGEQYF

d_gene: TRBD2
abundance: -
v_gene: TRBV28
j_gene: TRBJ2-1
CDR3nt: TGTGCCAGCAGCAAGGCAGGCGGGAGAGCGAATGAGCAGTTCTTC
CDR3aa: CASSKAGGRANEQFF

d_gene: -
abundance: -
v_gene: TRBV4-3
j_gene: TRBJ1-2
CDR3nt: TGCGCCAGCAGCCAAGATTCAGGGACTAACTATGGCTACACCTTC
CDR3aa: CASSQDSGTNYGYTF

d_gene: -
abundance: few
v_gene: TRBV7-9
j_gene: TRBJ2-7
CDR3nt: TGTGCCAGCACCAGCTCAGACTCCGGGACAACCTCCGAGCAGTACTTC
CDR3aa: CASTSSDSGTTSEQYF

d_gene: -
abundance: -
v_gene: TRBV7-2
j_gene: TRBJ2-7
CDR3nt: TGTGCCAGCAGCTTAGTGCAGGGGAGCTCCTACGAGCAGTACTTC
CDR3aa: CASSLVQGSSYEQYF

d_gene: -
abundance: -
v_gene: TRBV7-9
j_gene: TRBJ2-3
CDR3nt: TGTGCCAGCAGCTTTGAGGGTAGCACAGATACGCAGTATTTT
CDR3aa: CASSFEGSTDTQYF

d_gene: TRBD2
abundance: -
v_gene: TRBV9
j_gene: TRBJ2-7
CDR3nt: TGTGCCAGCAGCGTAGTGGGGGGGTGGTCCGAGCAGTACTTC
CDR3aa: CASSVVGGWSEQYF

d_gene: -
abundance: -
v_gene: TRBV5-1
j_gene: TRBJ2-7
CDR3nt: TGCGCCAGCAGCCCTGGGCCCCTACACAGGTCGGCCTACGAGCAGTACTTC
CDR3aa: CASSPGPLHRSAYEQYF

d_gene: -
abundance: -
v_gene: TRBV4-1
j_gene: TRBJ2-7
CDR3nt: TGCGCCAGCAGCCAAGATGAACAGTTCTACGAGCAGTACTTC
CDR3aa: CASSQDEQFYEQYF

d_gene: TRBD2
abundance: -
v_gene: TRBV10-3
j_gene: TRBJ2-7
CDR3nt: TGTGCCATCAGTGAAGGTAGCGGGAGAGGCGAGCAGTACTTC
CDR3aa: CAISEGSGRGEQYF

d_gene: -
abundance: -
v_gene: TRBV7-9
j_gene: TRBJ1-1
CDR3nt: TGTGCCAGCAGCTTATCAGGGACTGAAGCTTTCTTT
CDR3aa: CASSLSGTEAFF

d_gene: -
abundance: -
v_gene: TRBV6-2/TRBV6-3
j_gene: TRBJ2-3
CDR3nt: TGTGCCAGCAGTTACCCCCTAGCTGGCACAGATACGCAGTATTTT
CDR3aa: CASSYPLAGTDTQYF

d_gene: TRBD2
abundance: -
v_gene: TRBV5-1
j_gene: TRBJ2-1
CDR3nt: TGCGCCAGCAGGGAGGGGACTAGCGGTTACAATGAGCAGTTCTTC
CDR3aa: CASREGTSGYNEQFF